This T cell receptor (beta chain) is drawn from a study of cytomegalovirus exposure and HLA in healthy donors. About the research overall: About 79% of 398 genotyped donors fell in the Caucasian-associated ancestry cluster. Study-wide results and limits: The study put 150 to 200 TCR beta chains on its list as cytomegalovirus-associated. A missense variant in DCLRE1C was later tied to TCR beta V- and J-gene trimming.

The J segment lost 0 bases and the V segment lost 4 bases, leaving 11 bases of the junction unmatched. CDR1 is SNHLY and CDR2 is FYNNEI in the germline V gene. The CDR3 has 17 residues. For this clone: Its specificity is unknown.

Amplification used 60 Vbeta primers and 13 Jbeta primers. Profiling relied on immunoSEQ multiplex PCR, and the TCRdb table lists in-frame clones only, not all of them. The sample lists about 120,000 clones, roughly 80% occurring once. The chain uses TRBV2 and TRBJ1-1, with TRBD1 matching over 7 bases. Sequencing was done on a sample of PBMCs. This clonotype was sampled from a man aged 55 to 70 in good health and CMV-seropositive. This CDR3 is CASSVTGRGLVNTEAFF. The CDR3 nucleotides are TGTGCCAGCAGTGTAACCGGCAGGGGGTTAGTGAACACTGAAGCTTTCTTT. The variable domain in full, with the rest retrieved from reference TRBV2 and TRBJ1-1, is EPEVTQTPSHQVTQMGQEVILRCVPISNHLYFYWYRQILGQKVEFLVSFYNNEISEKSEIFDDQFSVERPDGSNFTLKIRSTKLEDSAMYFCASSVTGRGLVNTEAFFGQGTRLTVV.